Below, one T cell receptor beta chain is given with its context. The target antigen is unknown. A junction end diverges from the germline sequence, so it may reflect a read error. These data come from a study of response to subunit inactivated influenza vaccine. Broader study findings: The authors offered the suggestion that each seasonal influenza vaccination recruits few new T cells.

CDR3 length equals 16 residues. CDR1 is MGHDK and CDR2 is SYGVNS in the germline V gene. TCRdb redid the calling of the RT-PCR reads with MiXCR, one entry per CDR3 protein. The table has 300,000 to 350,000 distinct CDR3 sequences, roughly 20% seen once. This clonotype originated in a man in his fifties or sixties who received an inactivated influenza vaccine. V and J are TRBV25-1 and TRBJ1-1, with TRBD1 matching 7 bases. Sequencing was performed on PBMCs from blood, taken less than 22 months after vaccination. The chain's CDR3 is CASSEWGQRLNTEALF. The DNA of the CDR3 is TGTGCCAGCAGTGAATGGGGACAGAGACTGAACACTGAAGCTTTATTT. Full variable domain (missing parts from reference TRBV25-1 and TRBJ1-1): EADIYQTPRYLVIGTGKKITLECSQTMGHDKMYWYQQDPGMELHLIHYSYGVNSTEKGDLSSESTVSRIRTEHFPLTLESARPSHTSQYLCASSEWGQRLNTEALFGQGTRLTVV.